Reported below is one T cell receptor (beta chain). Its antigen remains unidentified. TCRB transcripts that were expressed got sequenced, as all of the isolated RNA had been reverse transcribed. Profiled with immunoSEQ multiplex PCR; TCRdb holds only in-frame clones, not every one. The table shows roughly 140,000 clones, with 10% occurring only once. This record comes from a study of beta chain features in type 1 diabetes. Study observations and caveats: Shorter TCRB CDR3s, moderately but significantly so, were found in Type 1 diabetes patients in all four CD4+ subsets.

This CDR3 spans 11 amino acids. The V end was cut by 8 bases, the J end by 6 bases, with 10 bases between. In germline, CDR1 is MNHEY, CDR2 SMNVEV (reference sequence). By way of CD45RO/CCR7/CD25/CD127/CD95/CD27, the CD4+ regulatory, stem cell-like memory, central memory and naive cells were sorted. The clonotype originates from a man younger than 40 with type 1 diabetes. This sequence joins TRBV27 and TRBJ1-2; D remains unclear. The sequenced material came from central memory CD4+ T cells from blood. In DNA, the CDR3 is TGTGCCAGCGGATCGACTAATGGCTACACCTTC. It encodes CASGSTNGYTF.